These 27 T cell receptor beta chains share one sample of origin, sequenced in a study of blood T cell repertoires in COVID-19. Profiling relied on immunoSEQ multiplex PCR, and the TCRdb table lists in-frame clones only, not all of them. The profile shows approximately 450,000 clones, 85% to 90% of them singletons. Sequences were obtained from PBMCs or T cells enriched from blood (not recorded which). The receptor set was obtained from a man aged 25-40 years who had recovered from COVID-19.

The chain combines TRBV9 with TRBJ2-5, with a tentative D call TRBD2 (5 bases). Germline CDR1 SGDLS, CDR2 YYNGEE. The CDR3 sequence is 14 residues long. Trimming removed 0 bases from V and 1 base from J, with 7 bases in between. The CDR3 DNA sequence: TGTGCCAGCAGCGTAGGACGGGGCCAAGAGACCCAGTACTTC. Its protein product is CASSVGRGQETQYF.

The chain combines TRBV27 with TRBJ2-7, with TRBD2 matching over 7 bases. V lost 6 bases and J lost 0; bases outside the gene matches: 8. This CDR3 has 15 residues. Germline CDR1 and CDR2: MNHEY and SMNVEV (reference sequence). This CDR3 is CASRFVRGSSYEQYF. In nucleotides, the CDR3 is TGTGCCAGCAGATTTGTTCGCGGGAGCTCCTACGAGCAGTACTTC.

The V gene is TRBV7-6, the J gene TRBJ1-1, with D possibly matching TRBD1 (5 bases). Germline V lookup: CDR1 SGHVS, CDR2 FNYEAQ. This CDR3 is 14 amino acids long. Trimming cost V 2 bases and J 5 bases, with 12 bases left between them. The CDR3 reads CASSLNGGETEAFF. The CDR3 nucleotides are TGTGCCAGCAGCTTAAATGGGGGGGAGACTGAAGCTTTCTTT.

The chain combines TRBV30 with TRBJ1-5; D may be TRBD1 (6 bases). Germline V gene lookup returns CDR1 GTSNPN and CDR2 SVGIG (reference sequence). This CDR3 comprises 13 residues. V lost 3 bases and J 3 bases, leaving 9 bases between the germline ends. The CDR3 DNA reads TGTGCCTGGAGCGGACAGTTCAATCAGCCCCAGCATTTT. Translated, it gives CAWSGQFNQPQHF.

The V gene is TRBV28, the J gene TRBJ2-2; perhaps TRBD2 as D (5 bases). The CDR3 extends over 15 amino acids. The V and J ends lost 3 bases and 2 bases respectively, with 10 bases between them. Germline V CDR1 and CDR2: MDHEN, SYDVKM. The CDR3 DNA sequence: TGTGCCAGCAGTTTTCTGACTAAAAACACCGGGGAGCTGTTTTTT. The encoded protein is CASSFLTKNTGELFF.

The rearrangement joins TRBV6-4 to TRBJ1-2, with D perhaps TRBD1 (5 bases). This CDR3 contains 15 residues. The V gene's germline CDR1 is MRHNA and CDR2 SNTAGT. V lost 8 bases and J 0 bases, leaving 16 bases between the germline ends. DNA for the CDR3: TGTGCCAGCTCCCGAAGGGCAGGGACTAACTATGGCTACACCTTC. Its protein is CASSRRAGTNYGYTF.

The J gene is TRBJ2-1, the V gene TRBV30, with 10 positions matching TRBD1. Germline CDR1 reads GTSNPN; CDR2 reads SVGIG (reference sequence). The CDR3 is 15 amino acids. Trimming at V came to 2 bases and at J to 8 bases, leaving 9 bases not matched to a gene. CDR3 loop: CAWSQTGTGVDEQFF. The CDR3 DNA follows: TGTGCCTGGAGTCAAACCGGGACAGGGGTTGATGAGCAGTTCTTC.

The chain joins TRBV5-1 to TRBJ1-6, with 8 bases lining up with TRBD1. Losses at the gene ends were 6 bases for V and 7 bases for J; bases not matched to a gene: 9. In germline, CDR1 is SGHRS, CDR2 YFSETQ. The CDR3 spans 15 residues. The CDR3 protein is CASTITGGTNSPLHF. DNA for the CDR3: TGCGCCAGCACCATAACAGGGGGTACAAATTCACCCCTCCACTTT.

The rearrangement joins TRBV7-9 to TRBJ2-7; 7 positions match TRBD2. Germline V lookup: CDR1 SEHNR, CDR2 FQNEAQ (reference sequence). This CDR3 is 12 amino acids long. This chain's CDR3 is CAAQREGYEQYF. CDR3 nucleotides: TGTGCTGCTCAAAGGGAGGGATACGAGCAGTACTTC. Combining the CDR3 with reference TRBV7-9 and TRBJ2-7 gives the whole variable domain DTGVSQNPRHKITKRGQNVTFRCDPISEHNRLYWYRQTLGQGPEFLTYFQNEAQLEKSRLLSDRFSAERPKGSFSTLEIQRTEQGDSAMYLCAAQREGYEQYFGPGTRLTVT.

The V call is TRBV7-3, the J call TRBJ2-1, with a tentative D call TRBD2 (6 bases). The germline V gene has CDR1 SGHTA and CDR2 FQGTGA. Trimming pared 0 bases from V and 8 bases from J, leaving 17 bases between. The CDR3 consists of 16 residues. CDR3 nucleotides: TGTGCCAGCAGCTTAACGGAGGATAGCGGCGGCCATGAGCAGTTCTTC. Amino acid sequence: CASSLTEDSGGHEQFF. Full variable domain (remainder filled in from reference TRBV7-3 and TRBJ2-1): GAGVSQTPSNKVTEKGKYVELRCDPISGHTALYWYRQSLGQGPEFLIYFQGTGAADDSGLPNDRFFAVRPEGSVSTLKIQRTERGDSAVYLCASSLTEDSGGHEQFFGPGTRLTVL.

V and J are TRBV7-8 and TRBJ1-1, with D uncertain. Between the trimmed V and J ends, which lost 5 bases and 0 bases, there was a span of 19 bases. The germline gives CDR1 SGHVS, CDR2 FQNEAQ. The CDR3 length is 17 residues. CDR3 sequence: CASSPGSRGVLNTEAFF. The CDR3, as DNA: TGTGCCAGCAGCCCGGGGTCGAGAGGAGTGTTGAACACTGAAGCTTTCTTT.

The chain has TRBV29-1 and TRBJ2-1; 8 bases match TRBD2. The germline gives CDR1 SQVTM, CDR2 ANQGSEA. This CDR3 is 14 amino acids long. Trimming cost V 7 bases and J 4 bases; bases outside gene matches: 9. The CDR3 bases are TGCAGCGCTGGGGGGAGCGGGAGTTACAATGAGCAGTTCTTC. It is translated as CSAGGSGSYNEQFF.

The chain is built from TRBV9 and TRBJ2-7; 7 nucleotides line up with TRBD2. The junction had 7 bases not matched to a gene; V was cut back by 4 bases and J by 3 bases. CDR1 is SGDLS, CDR2 YYNGEE, per germline. This CDR3 spans 14 amino acids. CDR3 residues: CASSILADYYEQYF. CDR3 sequence (DNA): TGTGCCAGCAGCATCCTAGCGGACTACTACGAGCAGTACTTC.

The CDR3 DNA reads TGTGCCAGCAGCCGCTGGGACAGGGGTGGTGAAAAACTGTTTTTT. Its protein is CASSRWDRGGEKLFF. The rearrangement uses TRBV7-9 and TRBJ1-4; the match to TRBD1 covers 10 bases. Germline V gene data show CDR1 as SEHNR and CDR2 as FQNEAQ (reference sequence). Trimming at V came to 5 bases and at J to 7 bases, leaving 7 bases not matched to a gene. The CDR3 is 15 residues long.

V and J are TRBV18 and TRBJ1-1; D gene unclear. Germline assignment: CDR1 KGHSH and CDR2 LQKENI. Trimming took 3 bases from V and 4 from J, leaving 15 bases between them. The CDR3 is 15 amino acids. The chain's CDR3 is CASSPSGERGTEAFF. CDR3 DNA sequence: TGTGCCAGCTCACCCTCGGGAGAACGGGGCACTGAAGCTTTCTTT.

The chain employs TRBV7-8 and TRBJ1-1; D is uncertain. This CDR3 is 15 amino acids long. The ends were cut back, 6 bases at V and 5 bases at J, with 19 bases in the middle. CDR1 is SGHVS, CDR2 FQNEAQ, per germline. CDR3: CASRSFEGLRTEAFF. CDR3 bases: TGTGCCAGCAGGTCTTTCGAGGGTTTAAGGACTGAAGCTTTCTTT.

The chain is built from TRBV5-4 and TRBJ2-7; D perhaps matches TRBD2 (5 bases). V was shortened by 2 bases and J by 6 bases, with 9 bases between the two germline ends. CDR1 and CDR2 (germline): SGHNT, YYREEE (reference sequence). CDR3 length: 12 residues. CDR3 sequence (DNA): TGTGCCAGCAGCTTCGGGGTAGGCGAGCAGTACTTC. Translating gives CASSFGVGEQYF.

The J gene is TRBJ2-5, the V gene TRBV4-1; D perhaps matches TRBD1 (6 bases). Trimming took 5 bases from V and 7 from J, leaving 17 bases between them. The CDR3 consists of 14 residues. CDR1 is MGHRA and CDR2 is YSYEKL in the germline V gene. Here the CDR3 DNA reads TGCGCCAGCAGCTTTGCACAGGGTTATGGGACCCAGTACTTC. It yields the protein CASSFAQGYGTQYF.

J is TRBJ2-5 and V is TRBV24-1; D is undetermined. This CDR3 has 13 amino acids. Trimming took 2 bases from V and 3 from J, leaving 6 bases between them. CDR1 and CDR2 from the germline V gene are KGHDR and SFDVKD. The CDR3 DNA reads as TGTGCCACCAGTGATTCTACGGAAGAGACCCAGTACTTC. Its protein product is CATSDSTEETQYF.

The sample holds one count of this clone. The CDR3 DNA reads as TGTGCCAGCAGACCGGGGGGGCGCTACGAGCAGTACTTC. This encodes CASRPGGRYEQYF. The V call is TRBV28, the J call TRBJ2-7; 8 nucleotides agree with TRBD2. V lost 6 bases and J lost 3; bases outside the gene matches: 4. This CDR3 has 13 amino acids. Germline CDR1 MDHEN, CDR2 SYDVKM.

The chain is built from TRBV3-1 (or the pseudogene TRBV3-2) and TRBJ2-1, with TRBD2 identical over 16 bases. The CDR3 covers 18 residues. J lost 4 bases, V lost 4 bases, and 7 bases had no gene match. Looked up from germline, CDR1 is LGHDT and CDR2 is YNNKEL (reference sequence). The CDR3 here is CASSLGTSGRAPYNEQFF. The CDR3 DNA reads as TGTGCCAGCAGCCTAGGGACTAGCGGGAGGGCTCCTTACAATGAGCAGTTCTTC.

This chain connects TRBV4-1 to TRBJ2-7, with TRBD2 as a possible D gene (5 bases). V dropped 4 bases and J dropped 6 bases, with 19 bases sitting between them. There are 15 residues in the CDR3. CDR1 and CDR2 from the germline V gene are MGHRA and YSYEKL. In DNA form, the CDR3 reads TGCGCCAGCAGCCTACGGACGGGGTATCCCTCCGAGCAGTACTTC. This gives the protein CASSLRTGYPSEQYF.

This rearrangement joins TRBV2 to TRBJ2-6; 7 bases fit TRBD1. The CDR3 covers 18 residues. J lost 0 bases, V lost 3 bases, and 8 bases had no gene match. Germline-derived CDR1 and CDR2 are SNHLY and FYNNEI. CDR3 sequence (DNA): TGTGCCAGCAGTGAGAGGACAGGCAAGAGCTCTGGGGCCAACGTCCTGACTTTC. This codes for CASSERTGKSSGANVLTF.

This sequence joins TRBV28 and TRBJ1-5, with D perhaps matching TRBD1 (6 bases). Trimming removed 10 bases at V and 3 bases at J, with 19 bases between. CDR1 and CDR2 from the germline V gene are MDHEN and SYDVKM. The CDR3 runs 15 residues. CDR3 in DNA: TGTGCCACCACAAACCCGGACAGCCACAATCAGCCCCAGCATTTT. Protein: CATTNPDSHNQPQHF.

A word on this clone: This specimen includes other DNA sequences encoding the same CDR3. J is TRBJ1-3 and V is TRBV6-5; D is ambiguous. Germline CDR1 MNHEY, CDR2 SVGAGI. V gave up 0 bases and J gave up 7 bases, with 13 bases separating them. The length of the CDR3 is 15 residues. For the CDR3, the DNA is TGTGCCAGCAGTTACTCGACGGGTGCCGGGAACACCATATATTTT. It yields the protein CASSYSTGAGNTIYF.

The chain is built from TRBV4-1 and TRBJ2-3; TRBD2 matches 11 bases. Germline V gives CDR1 MGHRA, CDR2 YSYEKL. The CDR3 runs 17 residues. J lost 4 bases, V lost 1 base, and 7 bases had no gene match. The CDR3: CASSQGLLAGVADTQYF. DNA of the CDR3: TGCGCCAGCAGCCAAGGGCTACTAGCGGGAGTTGCAGATACGCAGTATTTT.

The genes are TRBV28 and TRBJ1-5; D perhaps matches TRBD1 (5 bases). Between the trimmed V and J ends, which lost 4 bases and 0 bases, there was a span of 13 bases. The germline CDR1 and CDR2 sequences are MDHEN and SYDVKM. The CDR3 sequence is 16 residues long. The DNA for the CDR3 is TGTGCCAGCAGTTCCGCTCACGGGGGTAGCAATCAGCCCCAGCATTTT. Protein sequence: CASSSAHGGSNQPQHF. The variable domain in full, with the rest retrieved from reference TRBV28 and TRBJ1-5, is DVKVTQSSRYLVKRTGEKVFLECVQDMDHENMFWYRQDPGLGLRLIYFSYDVKMKEKGDIPEGYSVSREKKERFSLILESASTNQTSMYLCASSSAHGGSNQPQHFGDGTRLSIL.